The clone carrying this T cell receptor (beta chain) has a handful of counts. No antigen is known for it. The sample comes from a study of cytomegalovirus exposure and HLA in healthy donors. Germline values: CDR1 LNHNV, CDR2 YYDKDF (reference sequence). The V end lost 3 bases, the J end lost 4 bases, and 13 bases lay between the germline ends. The length of the CDR3 is 15 residues. Use of 60 Vbeta and 13 Jbeta primers characterized the PCR. The data were produced by immunoSEQ multiplex PCR, yet TCRdb's version contains in-frame clones alone and is incomplete. The profile shows some 110,000 clones, over 9% of them singletons. Regarding the study as a whole: There were some public TCRs occurring in many donors, but most TCR sequences were rare. Productive rates of about 87% or about 30% were seen for most TCR beta V segments in an earlier analysis. The study recorded 160 or so TCR beta chains that were cytomegalovirus-associated.

The chain uses TRBV15 and TRBJ1-5, with unresolved D. Sequencing input: PBMCs. This sequence was found in a man aged 35-49 years in good health and CMV-seropositive. The CDR3 DNA reads as TGTGCCACCAGCAGCTCTCCCTCCGGGAATCAGCCCCAGCATTTT. Amino acid sequence: CATSSSPSGNQPQHF. The variable domain in full, with the rest retrieved from reference TRBV15 and TRBJ1-5, is DAMVIQNPRYQVTQFGKPVTLSCSQTLNHNVMYWYQQKSSQAPKLLFHYYDKDFNNEADTPDNFQSRRPNTSFCFLDIRSPGLGDTAMYLCATSSSPSGNQPQHFGDGTRLSIL.